The TCR beta chain described here comes from a study of T cells in women clearing cervical HPV infection. Libraries were prepared by immunoSEQ multiplex PCR; TCRdb keeps only in-frame clonotypes and omits some of them. The sample table includes 30,000 to 45,000 clones. Sequencing was performed on blood buffy coat. This sequence was found in a woman aged 18 to 69 with a cervical HPV16 infection that either progressed to CIN3+ or cleared (not recorded which).

The CDR3 region is CASSFITVDYTF. CDR3 DNA, as far as it was read: TGTGCCAGCAGCTTCATCACAGTAGAC. J is TRBJ1-2 and V is TRBV5-6, with D hard to call. The read halts 3 residues ahead of the CDR3 end, with the missing end drawn from the germline J gene. From germline, CDR1 is SGHDT and CDR2 YYEEEE. This CDR3 is 12 amino acids long.